A selection of T cell receptor beta chains follows, all from one sample in a study of T cell responses to AZD1222 COVID-19 vaccine. The assay was immunoSEQ multiplex PCR, and TCRdb's table has in-frame clones only and misses some. This table has about 110,000 clones, around 84% appearing once. The sequencing used peripheral blood, collected on day 0 of AZD1222 vaccination. The receptor source for this set is an adult in good health. Both conserved end residues are trimmed from each CDR3. The order of the fields is V gene, D gene, CDR3 protein. D genes are given only for firm matches.

TRBV30 | NA | AWNTYPYGYT
TRBV28 | NA | ASTAGGQIFYSSYNEQF
TRBV9 | TRBD2 | ASSVGGGGVHNEQF
TRBV20-1 | TRBD1 | SASPGTGFSPLH
TRBV25-1 | NA | ASSELDSPLH
TRBV19 | NA | ASSHRVLGSNQPQH
TRBV5-1 | NA | ASSPSRQRQQETQY
TRBV13 | TRBD1 | ASSEQGASWDEQY
TRBV14 | NA | ASSGGIRDEQF
TRBV30 | TRBD1 | ASTPGQTNSPLH
TRBV4-1 | NA | ASSQEPPRHGLAPPYGYT
TRBV5-6 | NA | ASSASKPGHGSYNSPLH
TRBV9 | NA | ASSVSQENSPLH
TRBV2 | TRBD1 | ASSERAGGWQPQH
TRBV7-9 | TRBD1 | ASSSGQGQF
TRBV11-3 | NA | ASSLGGGYNEQF
TRBV7-8 | NA | ASSPGRVGFETQY
TRBV4-1 | NA | ASSQGGTMRLNTEAF
TRBV28 | NA | ASTPDIVGQPQH
TRBV9 | TRBD1 | ASSARTGALDIYGYT
TRBV6-5 | NA | ASSARRGTYEQY
TRBV6-5 | TRBD1 | ASMPGQGKYEQY